The 18 T cell receptor beta chains presented below share a single source sample, sequenced in a study of cytomegalovirus exposure and HLA in healthy donors (dated by TCRdb to the late 2010s). Library construction relied on the immunoSEQ multiplex PCR assay. This immuneACCESS table, as held by TCRdb, lists in-frame sequences with V and J called but not all clones. Of the missing ones, under half trace to an unresolved V gene in checked studies; the others have no known cause. The sample table lists more than 55,000 clones, about 93% of them with a count of one. The top ten clones comprise 0.5% to 0.65% of the sample. Source material: PBMCs. All receptors derive from a woman aged 18-35 years in good health and CMV-seronegative.

This chain joins TRBV20-1 and TRBJ2-1; D is ambiguous. The CDR3 consists of 10 residues. V lost 6 bases, J lost 5 bases, and 5 bases lay in between. Germline V lookup: CDR1 DFQATT, CDR2 SNEGSKA (reference sequence). The CDR3 nucleotides are TGCAGTGCACTGGACAATGAGCAGTTCTTC. It yields the protein CSALDNEQFF.

The chain couples TRBV27 to TRBJ2-5; a possible D gene is TRBD1 (5 bases). The CDR3 loop spans 12 amino acids. CDR1 and CDR2 from the germline V gene are MNHEY and SMNVEV (reference sequence). V lost 8 bases to trimming and J lost 5 bases, with 12 bases between them. The CDR3 DNA is TGTGCCAGCGGGGCCCGTGAGGAGACCCAGTACTTC. As protein: CASGAREETQYF.

The genes are TRBV7-2 and TRBJ2-2; D ambiguous. CDR3 length: 12 amino acids. CDR1 SGHTA and CDR2 FQGNSA come from the germline V gene. V lost 3 bases, J lost 5 bases, and 4 bases lay in between. CDR3 residues: CASSFRTGELFF. CDR3 bases: TGTGCCAGCAGCTTCAGGACCGGGGAGCTGTTTTTT.

This rearrangement joins TRBV4-3 to TRBJ2-3; 7 nucleotides agree with TRBD2. The V and J ends lost 0 bases and 2 bases, in that order; junction bases with no gene match: 17. This CDR3 has 20 amino acids. CDR1 is LGHNA and CDR2 is YSLEER in the germline V gene. The DNA of the CDR3 is TGCGCCAGCAGCCAAGATTTTGCGGGGACTACCAGAACCGCCACAGATACGCAGTATTTT. Its translation: CASSQDFAGTTRTATDTQYF.

V usage is TRBV7-3 and J usage is TRBJ1-2; the D gene is possibly TRBD1 (6 bases). The CDR3 consists of 14 residues. CDR1 is SGHTA and CDR2 is FQGTGA in the germline V gene. Trimming left V 5 bases short and J 3 bases short, with 13 bases between. The CDR3 bases are TGTGCCAGCAGCCCAACCCCAGGGGACTATGGCTACACCTTC. Protein sequence: CASSPTPGDYGYTF.

The chain recombines TRBV28 with TRBJ2-5; perhaps TRBD2 as D (5 bases). The V gene's germline CDR1 is MDHEN and CDR2 SYDVKM. Between the trimmed V and J ends, which lost 6 bases and 1 base, there was a span of 15 bases. The CDR3 has 15 residues. CDR3 coding DNA: TGTGCCAGCAGGAGAACGGGGAGTATCCAAGAGACCCAGTACTTC. Translation gives CASRRTGSIQETQYF.

This chain connects TRBV5-1 to TRBJ2-1, with 10 nucleotides matching TRBD1. This CDR3 spans 15 amino acids. J lost 6 bases, V lost 4 bases, and 7 bases had no gene match. Germline loops: CDR1 SGHRS, CDR2 YFSETQ. Here the CDR3 reads CASSVGQGRSNEQFF. CDR3 nucleotide sequence: TGCGCCAGCAGCGTGGGACAGGGGCGATCCAATGAGCAGTTCTTC.

J is TRBJ2-7 and V is TRBV5-4; D is uncertain. This CDR3 has 15 amino acids. Germline CDR1 is SGHNT and CDR2 is YYREEE (reference sequence). V lost 0 bases, J lost 2 bases, and 12 bases lay in between. The CDR3 DNA is TGTGCCAGCAGCTTGGCCCCGACAAGTACCTACGAGCAGTACTTC. Protein sequence: CASSLAPTSTYEQYF.

This chain connects TRBV9 to TRBJ1-3; D is undetermined. CDR1 is SGDLS and CDR2 is YYNGEE in the germline V gene. The CDR3 is made up of 13 amino acids. The V end was cut by 4 bases, the J end by 0 bases, with 5 bases between. The CDR3 region has the DNA TGTGCCAGCAGCCAGTACTCTGGAAACACCATATATTTT. Encoded protein: CASSQYSGNTIYF.

This chain uses TRBV7-9 with TRBJ1-6; D gene unclear. Germline CDR1 reads SEHNR; CDR2 reads FQNEAQ (reference sequence). With 1 base removed from V and 2 bases from J, the gap between germline ends came to 6 bases. The CDR3 length is 15 residues. This chain's CDR3 is CASSLGETYNSPLHF. CDR3 nucleotide sequence: TGTGCCAGCAGCTTAGGGGAGACCTATAATTCACCCCTCCACTTT.

The V call is TRBV5-1, the J call TRBJ1-2, with D possibly matching TRBD1 (6 bases). V gave up 2 bases and J gave up 8 bases, with 10 bases separating them. The V gene's germline CDR1 is SGHRS and CDR2 YFSETQ. This CDR3 is built from 12 residues. The CDR3 coding sequence is TGCGCCAGCAGCTTACAGGGAGAGGGCTACACCTTC. It specifies CASSLQGEGYTF.

The chain employs TRBV20-1 and TRBJ2-7; possibly TRBD1 for D (5 bases). The CDR3 is 10 residues long. The germline V gene has CDR1 DFQATT and CDR2 SNEGSKA (reference sequence). V lost 5 bases and J lost 6, with 8 bases in between. In DNA, the CDR3 is TGCAGTGCTGGCCAGGGCGAGCAGTACTTC. This encodes CSAGQGEQYF.

V and J are TRBV18 and TRBJ2-7; TRBD1 might be the D (5 bases). Germline V gene sequence: CDR1 KGHSH, CDR2 LQKENI. The V end was cut by 4 bases, the J end by 0 bases, with 13 bases between. The CDR3 is 15 amino acids. The CDR3 sequence: CASSRQSRLSYEQYF. The CDR3 region has the DNA TGTGCCAGCTCACGACAGTCGCGGCTCTCCTACGAGCAGTACTTC.

V usage is TRBV5-5 and J usage is TRBJ1-1; weak D call: TRBD1 (5 bases). The germline CDR1 and CDR2 sequences are SGHKS and YYEKEE (reference sequence). V was cut by 1 base and J by 5 bases, with 12 bases left in between. The CDR3 is 14 amino acids. CDR3 sequence reads: CASSLWGGLTEAFF. The DNA for the CDR3 is TGTGCCAGCAGCTTGTGGGGGGGATTAACTGAAGCTTTCTTT.

This clone was seen a few times. The chain combines TRBV19 with TRBJ1-2; 10 bases map to TRBD1. With V trimmed by 3 bases and J by 2 bases, 6 bases remained unmatched. This CDR3 is built from 16 residues. The germline V gene encodes CDR1 LNHDA and CDR2 SQIVND (reference sequence). The CDR3 region has the DNA TGTGCCAGTAGTATGCGAACGACAGGGGGCAACTATGGCTACACCTTC. Its translation is CASSMRTTGGNYGYTF.

J is TRBJ2-1 and V is TRBV7-3; 10 bases are a match to TRBD1. After removal of 5 bases from V and 7 bases from J, the junction contained 5 bases not matched to a gene. CDR3 length: 14 residues. CDR1 and CDR2 (germline): SGHTA, FQGTGA. CDR3 in amino acids: CASSPGQGINEQFF. The CDR3 region has the DNA TGTGCCAGCAGCCCGGGACAGGGGATAAATGAGCAGTTCTTC.

The chain employs TRBV28 and TRBJ1-4, with D hard to call. Germline V lookup: CDR1 MDHEN, CDR2 SYDVKM. V was shortened by 3 bases and J by 5 bases, with 10 bases between the two germline ends. The CDR3 is 14 amino acids. This chain's CDR3 is CASSLNRKNEKLFF. The CDR3 region has the DNA TGTGCCAGCAGTTTGAACAGAAAAAATGAAAAACTGTTTTTT.

The V and J genes are TRBV5-4 and TRBJ1-2, with TRBD1 identical over 11 bases. V shed 4 bases and J 6 bases; nucleotides not matched to a gene: 8. This CDR3 region has 15 residues. Germline CDR1 is SGHNT and CDR2 is YYREEE (reference sequence). CDR3: CASSPDRGRSHGYTF. In DNA, the CDR3 is TGTGCCAGCAGCCCGGACAGGGGGCGTTCGCATGGCTACACCTTC. Using reference TRBV5-4 and TRBJ1-2 for the parts outside the CDR3, the full variable domain is ETGVTQSPTHLIKTRGQQVTLRCSSQSGHNTVSWYQQALGQGPQFIFQYYREEENGRGNFPPRFSGLQFPNYSSELNVNALELDDSALYLCASSPDRGRSHGYTFGSGTRLTVV.